Sequencing of this T cell receptor (beta chain) was carried out in a study of OX40 agonist ivuxolimab in advanced cancers. Germline CDR1 is MNHEY and CDR2 is SMNVEV (reference sequence). Deletions cut 5 bases from V and 4 bases from J, with 14 bases between. The CDR3 loop spans 14 amino acids. TCRdb keeps only in-frame clones here, not all; method: immunoSEQ multiplex PCR. The table records roughly 6,700 clones, 69% of them present only once. The J gene is TRBJ1-2, the V gene TRBV27, with D perhaps TRBD1 (5 bases). Here the sequenced sample was CD4+ or CD8+ T cells sorted from blood, taken in a trial of the OX40 agonist ivuxolimab. The sequence was collected from an adult with an advanced solid tumor such as melanoma, head and neck, liver or kidney cancer. The CDR3 region has the DNA TGTGCCAGCAGTCCATCCGGGACGGGCTATGGCTACACCTTC. This gives the protein CASSPSGTGYGYTF.